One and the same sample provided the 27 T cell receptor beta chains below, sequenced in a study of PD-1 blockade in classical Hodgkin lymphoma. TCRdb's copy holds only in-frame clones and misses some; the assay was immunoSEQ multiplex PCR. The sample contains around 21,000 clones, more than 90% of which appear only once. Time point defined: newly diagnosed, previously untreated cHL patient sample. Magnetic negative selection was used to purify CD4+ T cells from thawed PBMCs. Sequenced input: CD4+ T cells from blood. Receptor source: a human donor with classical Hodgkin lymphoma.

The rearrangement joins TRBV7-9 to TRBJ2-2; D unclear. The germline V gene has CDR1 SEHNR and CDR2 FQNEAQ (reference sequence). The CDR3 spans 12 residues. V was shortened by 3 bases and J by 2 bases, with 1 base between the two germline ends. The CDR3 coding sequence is TGTGCCAGCAGCTTTAACACCGGGGAGCTGTTTTTT. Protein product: CASSFNTGELFF.

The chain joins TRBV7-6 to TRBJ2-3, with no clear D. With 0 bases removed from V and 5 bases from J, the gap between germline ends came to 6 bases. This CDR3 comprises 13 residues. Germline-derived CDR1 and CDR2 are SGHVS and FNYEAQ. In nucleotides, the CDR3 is TGTGCCAGCAGCTTAGCTATAGGAGATACGCAGTATTTT. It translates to CASSLAIGDTQYF. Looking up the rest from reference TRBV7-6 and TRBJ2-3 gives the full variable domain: GAGVSQSPRYKVTKRGQDVALRCDPISGHVSLYWYRQALGQGPEFLTYFNYEAQQDKSGLPNDRFSAERPEGSISTLTIQRTEQRDSAMYRCASSLAIGDTQYFGPGTRLTVL.

CDR3 amino acids: CSVETGSWRRETQYF. The CDR3 DNA reads as TGCAGCGTTGAAACGGGAAGCTGGAGGAGAGAGACCCAGTACTTC. The chain links TRBV29-1 to TRBJ2-5; a possible D gene is TRBD2 (5 bases). CDR1 is SQVTM and CDR2 is ANQGSEA in the germline V gene. Trimming took 2 bases from V and 4 from J, leaving 17 bases between them. CDR3 length: 15 residues.

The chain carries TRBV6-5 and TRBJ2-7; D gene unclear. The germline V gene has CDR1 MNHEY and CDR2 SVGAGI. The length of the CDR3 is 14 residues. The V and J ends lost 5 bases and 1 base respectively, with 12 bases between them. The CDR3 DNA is TGTGCCAGCAGTAAACAAGCGTCATCCTACGAGCAGTACTTC. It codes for CASSKQASSYEQYF.

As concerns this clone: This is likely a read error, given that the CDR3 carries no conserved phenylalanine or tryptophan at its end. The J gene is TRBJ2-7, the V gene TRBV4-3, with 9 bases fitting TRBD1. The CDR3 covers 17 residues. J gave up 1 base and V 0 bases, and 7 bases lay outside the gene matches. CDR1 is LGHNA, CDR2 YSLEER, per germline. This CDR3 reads CASSQDTGQGLSYEQYL. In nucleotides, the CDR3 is TGCGCCAGCAGCCAAGATACGGGACAGGGCTTATCCTACGAGCAGTACCTC.

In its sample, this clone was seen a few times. CDR3 amino acids: CASSDRQGQAEQYF. The DNA for the CDR3 is TGTGCCAGCAGTGACCGGCAGGGTCAGGCCGAGCAGTACTTC. V gene TRBV2 combines with J gene TRBJ2-7, with D possibly being TRBD1 (5 bases). V was shortened by 3 bases and J by 6 bases, with 15 bases between the two germline ends. Germline values: CDR1 SNHLY, CDR2 FYNNEI. The CDR3 loop spans 14 amino acids.

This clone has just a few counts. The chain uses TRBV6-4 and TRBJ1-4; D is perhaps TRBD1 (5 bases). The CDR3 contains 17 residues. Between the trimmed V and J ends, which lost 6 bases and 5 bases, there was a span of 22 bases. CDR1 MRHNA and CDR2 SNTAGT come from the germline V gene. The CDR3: CASSGQGSEIPNEKLFF. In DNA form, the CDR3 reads TGTGCCAGCAGCGGACAAGGATCCGAAATACCCAATGAAAAACTGTTTTTT.

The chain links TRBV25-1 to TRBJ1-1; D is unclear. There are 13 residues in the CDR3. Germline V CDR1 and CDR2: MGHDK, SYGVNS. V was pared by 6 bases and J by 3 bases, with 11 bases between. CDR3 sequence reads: CASSAIGDTEAFF. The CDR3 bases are TGTGCCAGCAGCGCGATTGGGGACACTGAAGCTTTCTTT.

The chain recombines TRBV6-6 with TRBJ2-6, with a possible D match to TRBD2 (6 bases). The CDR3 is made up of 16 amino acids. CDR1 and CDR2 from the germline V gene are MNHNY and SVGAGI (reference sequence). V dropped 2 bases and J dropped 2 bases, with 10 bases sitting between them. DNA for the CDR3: TGTGCCAGCAGTTACGGGCCGGGGGCTGGGGCCAACGTCCTGACTTTC. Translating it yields CASSYGPGAGANVLTF.

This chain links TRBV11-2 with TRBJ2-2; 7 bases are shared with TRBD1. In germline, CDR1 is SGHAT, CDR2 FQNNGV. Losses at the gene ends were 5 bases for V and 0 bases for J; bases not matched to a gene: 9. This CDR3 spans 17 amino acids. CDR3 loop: CASSPYTGTANTGELFF. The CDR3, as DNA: TGTGCCAGCAGCCCCTACACGGGGACAGCGAACACCGGGGAGCTGTTTTTT.

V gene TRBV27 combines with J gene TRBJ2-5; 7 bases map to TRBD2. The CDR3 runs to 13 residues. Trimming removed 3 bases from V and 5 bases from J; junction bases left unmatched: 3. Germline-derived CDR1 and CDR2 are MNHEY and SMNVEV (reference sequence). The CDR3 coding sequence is TGTGCCAGCAGTTTCAGCGGGGCGGAGACCCAGTACTTC. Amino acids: CASSFSGAETQYF.

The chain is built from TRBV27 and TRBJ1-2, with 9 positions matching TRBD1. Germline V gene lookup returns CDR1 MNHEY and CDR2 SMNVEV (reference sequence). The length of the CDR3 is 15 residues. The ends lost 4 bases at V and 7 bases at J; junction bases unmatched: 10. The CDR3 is CASSSPDRGLGGYTF. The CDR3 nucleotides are TGTGCCAGCAGTTCCCCGGACAGGGGCTTGGGTGGCTACACCTTC.

The DNA of the CDR3 is TGTGCCTGGAGTGTACTGAGGTGGGCCCGAGACACCGGGGAGCTGTTTTTT. Encoded protein: CAWSVLRWARDTGELFF. The chain employs TRBV30 and TRBJ2-2; no definite D call. CDR1 GTSNPN and CDR2 SVGIG come from the germline V gene (reference sequence). CDR3 size: 17 residues. The ends were cut back, 0 bases at V and 3 bases at J, with 17 bases in the middle. The full variable domain, in which reference TRBV30 and TRBJ2-2 provide the parts outside the CDR3, is SQTIHQWPATLVQPVGSPLSLECTVEGTSNPNLYWYRQAAGRGLQLLFYSVGIGQISSEVPQNLSASRPQDRQFILSSKKLLLSDSGFYLCAWSVLRWARDTGELFFGEGSRLTVL.

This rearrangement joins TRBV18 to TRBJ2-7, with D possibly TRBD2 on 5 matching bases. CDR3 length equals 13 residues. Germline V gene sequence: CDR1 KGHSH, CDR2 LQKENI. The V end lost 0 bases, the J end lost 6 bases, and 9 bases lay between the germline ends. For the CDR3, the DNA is TGTGCCAGCTCACCACCTGCACGGGGCGAGCAGTACTTC. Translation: CASSPPARGEQYF.

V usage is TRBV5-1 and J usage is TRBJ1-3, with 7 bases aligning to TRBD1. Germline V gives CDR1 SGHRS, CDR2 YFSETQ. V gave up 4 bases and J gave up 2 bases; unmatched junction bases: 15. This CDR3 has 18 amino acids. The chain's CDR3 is CASSPGTEPYSAGNTIYF. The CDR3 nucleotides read TGCGCCAGCAGCCCGGGGACAGAACCCTACTCCGCTGGAAACACCATATATTTT.

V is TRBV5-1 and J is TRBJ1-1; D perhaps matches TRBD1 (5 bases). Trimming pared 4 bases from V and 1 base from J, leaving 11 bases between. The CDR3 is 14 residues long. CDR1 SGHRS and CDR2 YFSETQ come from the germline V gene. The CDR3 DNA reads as TGCGCCAGCAGCCCGGGGGGAGCGAACACTGAAGCTTTCTTT. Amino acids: CASSPGGANTEAFF.

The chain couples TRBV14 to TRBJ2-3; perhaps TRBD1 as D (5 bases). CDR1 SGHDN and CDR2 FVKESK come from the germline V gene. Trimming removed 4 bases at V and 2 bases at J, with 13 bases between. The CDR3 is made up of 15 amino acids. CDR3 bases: TGTGCCAGCAGCCTTCCTCGGACACCCACAGATACGCAGTATTTT. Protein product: CASSLPRTPTDTQYF.

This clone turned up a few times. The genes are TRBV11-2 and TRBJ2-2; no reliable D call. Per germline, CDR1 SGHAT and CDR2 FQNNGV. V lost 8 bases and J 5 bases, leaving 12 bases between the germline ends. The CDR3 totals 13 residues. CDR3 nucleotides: TGTGCCAGCTCGCCGGGCCTTACCGGGGAGCTGTTTTTT. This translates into CASSPGLTGELFF.

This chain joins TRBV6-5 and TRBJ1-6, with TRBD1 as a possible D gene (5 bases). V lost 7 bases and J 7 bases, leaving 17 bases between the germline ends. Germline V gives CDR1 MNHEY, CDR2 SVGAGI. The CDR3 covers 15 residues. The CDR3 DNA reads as TGTGCCAGCACCCGGGACTTCTACGGGAATTCACCCCTCCACTTT. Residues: CASTRDFYGNSPLHF.

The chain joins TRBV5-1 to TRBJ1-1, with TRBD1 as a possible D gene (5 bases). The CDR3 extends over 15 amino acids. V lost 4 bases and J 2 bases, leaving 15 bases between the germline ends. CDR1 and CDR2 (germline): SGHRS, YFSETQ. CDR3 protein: CASSPTGPLNTEAFF. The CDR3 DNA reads TGCGCCAGCAGCCCAACGGGACCGCTAAACACTGAAGCTTTCTTT.

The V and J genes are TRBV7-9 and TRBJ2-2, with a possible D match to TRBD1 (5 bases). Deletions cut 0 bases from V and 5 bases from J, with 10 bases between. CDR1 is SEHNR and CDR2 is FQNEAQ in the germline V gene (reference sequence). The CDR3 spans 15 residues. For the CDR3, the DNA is TGTGCCAGCAGCTTAGCAGGGGCTGGGACCGGGGAGCTGTTTTTT. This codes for CASSLAGAGTGELFF.

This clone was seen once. The CDR3 bases are TGTGCCAGCAGCAGGAGGGACAGGGCGACTGAAGCTTTCTTT. Translation: CASSRRDRATEAFF. The chain recombines TRBV7-6 with TRBJ1-1; 9 bases are shared with TRBD1. Germline values: CDR1 SGHVS, CDR2 FNYEAQ. Trimming took 5 bases from V and 5 from J; bases not matched to a gene: 6. The CDR3 extends over 14 amino acids.

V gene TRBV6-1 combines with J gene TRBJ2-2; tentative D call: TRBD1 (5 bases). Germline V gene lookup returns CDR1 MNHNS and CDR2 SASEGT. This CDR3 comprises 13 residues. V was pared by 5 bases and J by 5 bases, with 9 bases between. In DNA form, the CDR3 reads TGTGCCAGCAGTTTACAGGTTACCGGGGAGCTGTTTTTT. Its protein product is CASSLQVTGELFF.

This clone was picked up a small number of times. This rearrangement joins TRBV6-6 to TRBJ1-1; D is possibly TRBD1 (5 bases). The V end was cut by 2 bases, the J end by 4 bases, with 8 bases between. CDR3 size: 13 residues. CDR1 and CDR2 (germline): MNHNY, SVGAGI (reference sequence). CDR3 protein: CASSYRGGTEAFF. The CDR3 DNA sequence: TGTGCCAGCAGTTACAGGGGAGGCACTGAAGCTTTCTTT.

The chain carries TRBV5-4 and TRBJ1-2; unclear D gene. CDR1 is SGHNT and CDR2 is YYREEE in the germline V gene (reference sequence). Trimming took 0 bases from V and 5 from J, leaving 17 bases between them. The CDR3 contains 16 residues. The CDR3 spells CASSLDPGNLFYGYTF. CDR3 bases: TGTGCCAGCAGCTTGGATCCGGGCAACCTTTTTTATGGCTACACCTTC.

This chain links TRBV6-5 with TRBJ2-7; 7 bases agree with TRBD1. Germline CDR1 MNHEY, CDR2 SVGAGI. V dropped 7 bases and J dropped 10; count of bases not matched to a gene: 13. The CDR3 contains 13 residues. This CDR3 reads CASTGQGDGVQYF. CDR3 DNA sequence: TGTGCCAGCACGGGGCAGGGGGACGGTGTACAGTACTTC.

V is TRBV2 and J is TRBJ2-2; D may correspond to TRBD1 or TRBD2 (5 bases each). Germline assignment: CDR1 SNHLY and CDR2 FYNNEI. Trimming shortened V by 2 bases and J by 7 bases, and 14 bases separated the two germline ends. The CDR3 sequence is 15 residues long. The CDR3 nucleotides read TGTGCCAGCAGTGAATTATTCCTGAGGGGCGGGGAGCTGTTTTTT. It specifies CASSELFLRGGELFF.